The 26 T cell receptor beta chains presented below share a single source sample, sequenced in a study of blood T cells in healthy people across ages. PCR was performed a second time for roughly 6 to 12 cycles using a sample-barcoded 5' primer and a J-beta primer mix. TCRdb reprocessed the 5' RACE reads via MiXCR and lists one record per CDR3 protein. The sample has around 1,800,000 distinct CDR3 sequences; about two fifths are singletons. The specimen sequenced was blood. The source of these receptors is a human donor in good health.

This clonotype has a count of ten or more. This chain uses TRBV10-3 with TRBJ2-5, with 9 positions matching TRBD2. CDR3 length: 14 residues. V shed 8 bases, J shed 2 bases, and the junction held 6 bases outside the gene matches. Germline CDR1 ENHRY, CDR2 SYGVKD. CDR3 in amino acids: CAIGGSGGQETQYF. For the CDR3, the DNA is TGTGCCATCGGTGGTAGCGGGGGACAAGAGACCCAGTACTTC.

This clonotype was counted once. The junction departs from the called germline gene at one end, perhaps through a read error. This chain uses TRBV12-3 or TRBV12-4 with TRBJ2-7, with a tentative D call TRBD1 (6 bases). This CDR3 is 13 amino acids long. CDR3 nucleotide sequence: TGTGCCTGCAGTGCCGGACAGTTCTACGAGCAGTACTTC. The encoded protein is CACSAGQFYEQYF.

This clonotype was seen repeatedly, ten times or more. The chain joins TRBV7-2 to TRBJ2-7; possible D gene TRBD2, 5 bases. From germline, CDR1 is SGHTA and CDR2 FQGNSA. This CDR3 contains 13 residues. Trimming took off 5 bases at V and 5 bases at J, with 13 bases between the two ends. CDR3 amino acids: CASSQQSGNEQYF. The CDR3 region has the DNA TGTGCCAGCAGCCAACAGTCGGGGAACGAGCAGTACTTC.

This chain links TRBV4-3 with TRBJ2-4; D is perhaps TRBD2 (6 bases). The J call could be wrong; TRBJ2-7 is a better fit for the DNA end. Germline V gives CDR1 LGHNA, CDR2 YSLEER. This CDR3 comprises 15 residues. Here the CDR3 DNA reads TGCGCCAGCAGCCAAGTAAGGGGAGGACCCTACGAGCAGTACTTC. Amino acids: CASSQVRGGPYEQYF.

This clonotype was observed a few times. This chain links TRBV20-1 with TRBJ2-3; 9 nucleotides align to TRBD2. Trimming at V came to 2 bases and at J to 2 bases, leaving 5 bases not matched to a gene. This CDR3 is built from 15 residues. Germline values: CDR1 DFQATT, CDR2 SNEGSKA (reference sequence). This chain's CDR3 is CSARSGGSYTDTQYF. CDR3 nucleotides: TGCAGTGCTAGAAGCGGGGGGTCTTACACAGATACGCAGTATTTT.

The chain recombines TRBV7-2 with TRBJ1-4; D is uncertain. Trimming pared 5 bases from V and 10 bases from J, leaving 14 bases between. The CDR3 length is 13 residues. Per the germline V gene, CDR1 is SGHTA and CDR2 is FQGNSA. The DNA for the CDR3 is TGTGCCAGCAGCCATGGGGAGGCCGGAAAACTGTTTTTT. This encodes CASSHGEAGKLFF. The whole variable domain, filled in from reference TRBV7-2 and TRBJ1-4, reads GAGVSQSPSNKVTEKGKDVELRCDPISGHTALYWYRQSLGQGLEFLIYFQGNSAPDKSGLPSDRFSAERTGGSVSTLTIQRTQQEDSAVYLCASSHGEAGKLFFGSGTQLSVL.

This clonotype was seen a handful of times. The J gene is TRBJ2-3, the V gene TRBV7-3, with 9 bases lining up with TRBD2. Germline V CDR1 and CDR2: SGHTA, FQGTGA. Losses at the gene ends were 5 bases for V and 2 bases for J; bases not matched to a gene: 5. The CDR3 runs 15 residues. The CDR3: CASSASGAVTDTQYF. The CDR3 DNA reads TGTGCCAGCAGCGCTAGCGGGGCCGTCACAGATACGCAGTATTTT.

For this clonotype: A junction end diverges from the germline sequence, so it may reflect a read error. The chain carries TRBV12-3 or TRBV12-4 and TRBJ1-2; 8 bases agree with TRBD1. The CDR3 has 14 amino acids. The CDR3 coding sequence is TGTGCCAGCACCCCCGACAGGGGTTTACGAGGCTGCACCTTC. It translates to CASTPDRGLRGCTF.

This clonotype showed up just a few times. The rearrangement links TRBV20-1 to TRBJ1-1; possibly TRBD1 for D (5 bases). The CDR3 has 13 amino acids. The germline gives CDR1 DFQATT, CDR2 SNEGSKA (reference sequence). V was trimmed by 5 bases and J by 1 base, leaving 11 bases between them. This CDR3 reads CSACPDRNTEAFF. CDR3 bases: TGCAGTGCTTGCCCTGACAGGAACACTGAAGCTTTCTTT.

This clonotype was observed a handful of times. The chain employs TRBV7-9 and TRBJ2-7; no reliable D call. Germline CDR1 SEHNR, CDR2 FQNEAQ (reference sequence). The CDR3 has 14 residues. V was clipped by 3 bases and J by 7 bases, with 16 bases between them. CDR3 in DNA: TGTGCCAGCAGCTTTTTTAATTTATTGGATGAGCAGTACTTC. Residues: CASSFFNLLDEQYF.

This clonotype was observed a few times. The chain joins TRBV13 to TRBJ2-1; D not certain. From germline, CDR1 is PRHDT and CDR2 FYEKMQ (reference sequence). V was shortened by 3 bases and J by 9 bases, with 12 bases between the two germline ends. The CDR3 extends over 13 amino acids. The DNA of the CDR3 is TGTGCCAGCAGCTTCTCTAGGGTGTCTGAGCAGTTCTTC. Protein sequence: CASSFSRVSEQFF.

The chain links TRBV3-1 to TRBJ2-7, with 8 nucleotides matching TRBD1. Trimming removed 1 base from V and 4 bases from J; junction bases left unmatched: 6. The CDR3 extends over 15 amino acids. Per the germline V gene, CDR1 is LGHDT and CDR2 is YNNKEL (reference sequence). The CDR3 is CASSQGDGQGYEQYF. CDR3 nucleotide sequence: TGTGCCAGCAGCCAAGGGGACGGACAGGGTTACGAGCAGTACTTC.

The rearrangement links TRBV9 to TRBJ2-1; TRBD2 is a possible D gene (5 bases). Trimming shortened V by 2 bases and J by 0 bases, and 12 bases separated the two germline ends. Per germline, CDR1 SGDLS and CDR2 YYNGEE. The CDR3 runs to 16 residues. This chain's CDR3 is CASSVGAVDSYNEQFF. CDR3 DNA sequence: TGTGCCAGCAGCGTGGGAGCGGTCGACTCCTACAATGAGCAGTTCTTC.

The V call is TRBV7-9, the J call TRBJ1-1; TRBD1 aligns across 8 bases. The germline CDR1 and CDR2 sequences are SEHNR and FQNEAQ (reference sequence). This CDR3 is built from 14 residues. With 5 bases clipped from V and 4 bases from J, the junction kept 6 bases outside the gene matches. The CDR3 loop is CASSKTGASTEAFF. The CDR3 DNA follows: TGTGCCAGCAGCAAGACAGGGGCGAGCACTGAAGCTTTCTTT.

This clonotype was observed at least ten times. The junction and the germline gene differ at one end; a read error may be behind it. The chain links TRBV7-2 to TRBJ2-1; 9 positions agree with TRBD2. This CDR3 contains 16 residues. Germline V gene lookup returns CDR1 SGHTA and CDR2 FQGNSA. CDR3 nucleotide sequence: TGTGCCAGCAGCCTAGCGCGGGGGGGCTCATACAATGAGCAGTTCTTC. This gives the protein CASSLARGGSYNEQFF. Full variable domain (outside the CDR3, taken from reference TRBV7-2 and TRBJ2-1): GAGVSQSPSNKVTEKGKDVELRCDPISGHTALYWYRQSLGQGLEFLIYFQGNSAPDKSGLPSDRFSAERTGGSVSTLTIQRTQQEDSAVYLCASSLARGGSYNEQFFGPGTRLTVL.

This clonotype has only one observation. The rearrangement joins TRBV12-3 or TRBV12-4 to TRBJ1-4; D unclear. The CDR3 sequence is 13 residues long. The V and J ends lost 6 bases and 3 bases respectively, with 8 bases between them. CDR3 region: CASRPRSNEKLFF. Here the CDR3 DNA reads TGTGCCAGCAGGCCAAGGTCTAATGAAAAACTGTTTTTT.

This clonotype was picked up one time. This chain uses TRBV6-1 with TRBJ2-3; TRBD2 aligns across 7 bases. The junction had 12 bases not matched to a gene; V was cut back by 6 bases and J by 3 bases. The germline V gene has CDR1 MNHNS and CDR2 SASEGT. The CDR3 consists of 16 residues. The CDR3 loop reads CASRLTSIGITDTQYF. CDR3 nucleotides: TGTGCCAGCAGGTTGACTAGCATCGGCATTACAGATACGCAGTATTTT.

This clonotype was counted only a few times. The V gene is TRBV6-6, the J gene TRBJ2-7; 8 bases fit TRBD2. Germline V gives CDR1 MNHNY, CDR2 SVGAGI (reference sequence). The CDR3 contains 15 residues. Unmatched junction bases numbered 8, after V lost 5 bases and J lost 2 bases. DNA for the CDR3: TGTGCCAGCAGTCCGAGCGGGGGCGATACCTACGAGCAGTACTTC. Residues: CASSPSGGDTYEQYF.

This chain's CDR3 is CASSLEGFYNEQFF. DNA for the CDR3: TGTGCCAGCAGCTTGGAGGGGTTCTACAATGAGCAGTTCTTC. The rearrangement links TRBV11-2 to TRBJ2-1; TRBD2 might be the D (6 bases). Trimming took off 3 bases at V and 3 bases at J, with 9 bases between the two ends. From germline, CDR1 is SGHAT and CDR2 FQNNGV. The CDR3 length is 14 residues.

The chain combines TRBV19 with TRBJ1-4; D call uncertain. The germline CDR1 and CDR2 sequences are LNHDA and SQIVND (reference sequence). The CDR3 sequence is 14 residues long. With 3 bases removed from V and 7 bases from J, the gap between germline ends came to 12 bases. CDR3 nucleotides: TGTGCCAGTAGTATGGGCGTGTTGGGTGAAAAACTGTTTTTT. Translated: CASSMGVLGEKLFF.

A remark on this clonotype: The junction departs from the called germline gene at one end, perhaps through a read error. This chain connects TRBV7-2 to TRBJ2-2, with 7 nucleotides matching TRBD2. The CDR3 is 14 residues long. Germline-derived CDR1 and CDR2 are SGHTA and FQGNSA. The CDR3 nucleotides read TGTGCCAGCAGCTCAGCAAGGACGGGGCGGGAGCGGTTTTTT. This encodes CASSSARTGRERFF.

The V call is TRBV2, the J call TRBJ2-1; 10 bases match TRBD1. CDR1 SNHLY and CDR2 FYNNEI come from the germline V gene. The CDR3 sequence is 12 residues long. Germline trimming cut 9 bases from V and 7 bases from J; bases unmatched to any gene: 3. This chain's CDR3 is CARGQGENEQFF. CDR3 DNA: TGTGCCAGAGGACAGGGGGAAAATGAGCAGTTCTTC.

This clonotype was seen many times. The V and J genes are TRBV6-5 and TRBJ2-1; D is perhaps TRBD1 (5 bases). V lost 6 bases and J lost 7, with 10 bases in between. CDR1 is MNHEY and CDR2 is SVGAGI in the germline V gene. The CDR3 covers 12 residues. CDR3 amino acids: CASRTSGNEQFF. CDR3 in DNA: TGTGCCAGCAGGACGTCAGGGAATGAGCAGTTCTTC.

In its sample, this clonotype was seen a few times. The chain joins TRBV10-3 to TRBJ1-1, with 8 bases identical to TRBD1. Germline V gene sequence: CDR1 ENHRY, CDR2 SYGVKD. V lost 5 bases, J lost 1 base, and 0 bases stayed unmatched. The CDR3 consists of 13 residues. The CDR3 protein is CAISTGGNTEAFF. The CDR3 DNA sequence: TGTGCCATCAGTACAGGGGGGAACACTGAAGCTTTCTTT.

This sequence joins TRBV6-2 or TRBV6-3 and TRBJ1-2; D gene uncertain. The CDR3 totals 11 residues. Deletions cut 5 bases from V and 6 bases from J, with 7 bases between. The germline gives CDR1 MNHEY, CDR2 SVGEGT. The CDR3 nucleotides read TGTGCCAGCAGTCAGATAGATGGCTACACCTTC. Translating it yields CASSQIDGYTF.

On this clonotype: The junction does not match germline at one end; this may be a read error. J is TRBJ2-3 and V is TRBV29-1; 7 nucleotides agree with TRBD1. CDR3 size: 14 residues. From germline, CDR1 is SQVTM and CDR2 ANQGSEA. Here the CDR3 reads CGVTGQPSTDTQYF. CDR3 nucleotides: TGCGGCGTGACGGGACAGCCGAGCACAGATACGCAGTATTTT.